This record concerns one TCR beta chain sequence. Its cognate antigen is unknown. The source of the sample is a study of response to subunit inactivated influenza vaccine. Study findings and constraints: The authors proposed limited new T cell recruitment per seasonal influenza vaccination.

TCRdb called the RT-PCR reads again in MiXCR, with one record for every CDR3 protein. This table holds roughly 460,000 distinct CDR3 sequences, approximately 11% found once. V was clipped by 6 bases and J by 8 bases, with 13 bases between them. This CDR3 has 12 amino acids. This receptor was identified in a man aged 45-65 years who received an inactivated influenza vaccine. This specimen was PBMCs from blood, taken 40 to 50 days after vaccination. J is TRBJ1-2 and V is TRBV12-3 or TRBV12-4; the D is unclear. The CDR3 protein is CASRHPQRGYTF. Written as DNA, the CDR3 is TGTGCCAGCAGGCATCCCCAGAGAGGCTACACCTTC.